The T cell receptor beta chain under discussion was sequenced for a study of blood T cell repertoires in COVID-19. Study overall: T cells, B-cell-depleted T cells, or PBMCs provided the cDNA or gDNA that served as material.

V was pared by 2 bases and J by 2 bases, with 6 bases of the junction left unmatched. The CDR3 consists of 16 residues. Germline loops: CDR1 SGHKS, CDR2 YYEKEE (reference sequence). Using immunoSEQ multiplex PCR, the repertoire was profiled, and TCRdb retains in-frame clones only, with some absent. Of more than 50,000 clones in the sample, approximately 90% were seen once. This chain joins TRBV5-5 and TRBJ1-3; 8 bases are shared with TRBD1. Sequenced input: peripheral blood. This TCR was recovered from a human donor in a cohort sampled during active COVID-19. Written as DNA, the CDR3 is TGTGCCAGCAGCTTCTCGGACAGGGCTACTGGAAACACCATATATTTT. Amino acid sequence: CASSFSDRATGNTIYF. The variable domain in full, with the rest retrieved from reference TRBV5-5 and TRBJ1-3, is DAGVTQSPTHLIKTRGQQVTLRCSPISGHKSVSWYQQVLGQGPQFIFQYYEKEERGRGNFPDRFSARQFPNYSSELNVNALLLGDSALYLCASSFSDRATGNTIYFGEGSWLTVV.